The T cell receptor (beta chain) under discussion was sequenced for a study of blood T cell repertoires in COVID-19. Across the study: The United States, Italy and Spain supplied acute and convalescent COVID-19 samples. PBMCs, B-cell-depleted T cells, or T cells were the source of the cDNA or gDNA that made up the material.

Method: immunoSEQ multiplex PCR; TCRdb's copy keeps in-frame clones and lacks some. This table holds 110,000 to 150,000 clones, approximately 86% found once. The J segment lost 5 bases and the V segment lost 0 bases, leaving 6 bases of the junction unmatched. Germline V gene sequence: CDR1 WNHNN, CDR2 SYGVQD (reference sequence). The CDR3 runs to 17 residues. Study members were between about 18 and 100 years old and lived in approximately 25 US regions. In Cohort 3, a recovered donor had either two negative PCRs, clearance, or symptom resolution. The clonotype was recovered from a woman in her thirties or forties who had recovered from COVID-19. Sample: PBMCs or T cells enriched from blood (not recorded which). The genes are TRBV10-1 and TRBJ1-5; 11 positions agree with TRBD1. Written as DNA, the CDR3 is TGCGCCAGCAGTGAGTCCCCGGGACAGGGGGATTATCAGCCCCAGCATTTT. Residues: CASSESPGQGDYQPQHF.